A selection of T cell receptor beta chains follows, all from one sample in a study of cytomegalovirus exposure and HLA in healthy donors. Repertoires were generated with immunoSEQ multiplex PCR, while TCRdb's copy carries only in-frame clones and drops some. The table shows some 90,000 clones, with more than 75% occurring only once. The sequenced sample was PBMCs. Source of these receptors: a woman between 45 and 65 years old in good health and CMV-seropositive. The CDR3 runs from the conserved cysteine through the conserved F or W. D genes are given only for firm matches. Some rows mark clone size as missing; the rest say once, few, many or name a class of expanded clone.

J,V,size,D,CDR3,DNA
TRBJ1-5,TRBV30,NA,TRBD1,CAWSVGGQGHQPQHF,TGTGCCTGGAGTGTAGGTGGACAGGGACATCAGCCCCAGCATTTT
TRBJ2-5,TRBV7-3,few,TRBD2,CASSSLRTSNETQYF,TGTGCCAGCAGCTCCCTCAGGACTAGTAATGAGACCCAGTACTTC
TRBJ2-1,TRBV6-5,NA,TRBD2,CASSKTSGYYNEQFF,TGTGCCAGCAGTAAGACTAGCGGTTACTACAATGAGCAGTTCTTC
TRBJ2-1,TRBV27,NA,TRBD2,CASSSRTSGRRNEQFF,TGTGCCAGCAGTTCCCGGACTAGCGGGAGGAGGAATGAGCAGTTCTTC
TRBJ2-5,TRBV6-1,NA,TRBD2,CASSEVLAGGGQETQYF,TGTGCCAGCAGTGAAGTATTAGCGGGGGGTGGTCAAGAGACCCAGTACTTC
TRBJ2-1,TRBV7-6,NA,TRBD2,CASSVTASGPYNEQFF,TGTGCCAGCAGCGTTACGGCTAGCGGACCTTACAATGAGCAGTTCTTC
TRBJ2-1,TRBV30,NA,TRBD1,CAGDRGTGNEQFF,TGTGCCGGGGACAGGGGAACAGGCAATGAGCAGTTCTTC
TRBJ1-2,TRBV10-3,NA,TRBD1,CAISEWGTGRGKGYGYTF,TGTGCCATCAGCGAGTGGGGGACAGGGAGAGGGAAGGGCTATGGCTACACCTTC
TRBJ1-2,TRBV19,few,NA,CASSPRGQNNYGYTF,TGTGCCAGTAGCCCGCGGGGGCAGAACAACTATGGCTACACCTTC
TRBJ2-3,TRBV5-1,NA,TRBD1,CASSGTGRETDTQYF,TGCGCCAGCAGCGGGACAGGGAGGGAGACAGATACGCAGTATTTT
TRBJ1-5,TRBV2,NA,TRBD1,CASSESPTGNQPQHF,TGTGCCAGCAGTGAATCCCCGACAGGGAATCAGCCCCAGCATTTT
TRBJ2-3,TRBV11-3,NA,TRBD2,CASSPGGGPTDTQYF,TGTGCCAGCAGCCCGGGAGGCGGGCCCACAGATACGCAGTATTTT
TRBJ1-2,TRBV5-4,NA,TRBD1,CASSFEPGQGAGRRYTF,TGTGCCAGCAGCTTCGAACCGGGACAGGGGGCGGGAAGGCGCTACACCTTC
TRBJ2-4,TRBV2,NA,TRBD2,CASRRGGLQALLAKNIQYF,TGTGCCAGCAGGCGGGGGGGCCTTCAGGCACTGCTAGCCAAAAACATTCAGTACTTC
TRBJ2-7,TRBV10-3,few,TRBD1,CAISEGRGTGSYEQYF,TGTGCCATCAGTGAGGGGAGGGGGACAGGGTCCTACGAGCAGTACTTC
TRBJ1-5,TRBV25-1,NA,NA,CASSEWGGHQPQHF,TGTGCCAGCAGTGAATGGGGAGGGCATCAGCCCCAGCATTTT
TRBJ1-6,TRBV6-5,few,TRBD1,CASLADRARNSPLHF,TGTGCCAGCTTAGCGGACAGGGCGAGGAATTCACCCCTCCACTTT
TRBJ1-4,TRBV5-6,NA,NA,CASSSTVSTNEKLFF,TGTGCCAGCAGCTCGACAGTCTCAACTAATGAAAAACTGTTTTTT
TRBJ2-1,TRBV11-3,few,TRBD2,CASSLAGGGYNEQFF,TGTGCCAGCAGCTTAGCTGGGGGGGGTTACAATGAGCAGTTCTTC
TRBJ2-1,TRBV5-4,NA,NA,CASRADLTLRMDEQFF,TGTGCCAGCAGGGCCGATTTGACACTCCGTATGGATGAGCAGTTCTTC
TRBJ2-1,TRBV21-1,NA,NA,CASSKEWTSVSHLLSYNEQFF,TGTGCCAGCAGCAAAGAATGGACTAGCGTGTCCCATCTCCTCTCCTACAATGAGCAGTTCTTC
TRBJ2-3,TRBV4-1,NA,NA,CASSQEGAPPYF,TGCGCCAGCAGCCAAGAAGGGGCCCCCCCGTATTTT
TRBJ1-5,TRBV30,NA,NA,CAWGQSSNQPQHF,TGTGCCTGGGGACAGTCTAGCAATCAGCCCCAGCATTTT
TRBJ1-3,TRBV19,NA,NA,CASSHDRASGNTIYF,TGTGCCAGTAGTCATGACAGAGCCTCTGGAAACACCATATATTTT
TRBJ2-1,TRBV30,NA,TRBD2,CAWSVLANEQFF,TGTGCCTGGAGTGTACTAGCGAATGAGCAGTTCTTC
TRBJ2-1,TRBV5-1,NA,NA,CASSLGLNNEQFF,TGCGCCAGCAGCTTGGGTCTAAACAATGAGCAGTTCTTC
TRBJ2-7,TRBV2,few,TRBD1,CASRGRTGGREQYF,TGTGCCAGCAGGGGGAGGACAGGGGGCAGGGAGCAGTACTTC
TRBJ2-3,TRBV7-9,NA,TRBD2,CASSPRGTSGRGDTQYF,TGTGCCAGCAGCCCTCGAGGGACTAGCGGGCGGGGGGATACGCAGTATTTT
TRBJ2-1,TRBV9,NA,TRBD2,CASSVKSTSGGYNEQFF,TGTGCCAGCAGCGTTAAATCGACTAGCGGGGGGTACAATGAGCAGTTCTTC
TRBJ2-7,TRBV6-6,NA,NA,CASTPHGGSGYEQYF,TGTGCCAGCACCCCCCACGGGGGTTCGGGCTACGAGCAGTACTTC
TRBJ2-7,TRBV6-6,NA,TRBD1,CASSYRQGPYEQYF,TGTGCCAGCAGTTACCGACAGGGGCCCTACGAGCAGTACTTC